This TCR beta chain comes out of a study of graft-versus-host responses after intestinal transplantation. In the study overall: Multivisceral, liver-intestinal, or isolated intestinal transplants were performed in recipients. Each patient got anti-thymocyte globulin induction, then tacrolimus and steroids for around three years. Study findings and constraints: Recipient marrow contained GvH clones, some of which appeared first in ileum or blood.

Sequencing was performed with immunoSEQ multiplex PCR; in TCRdb, only in-frame clones are kept and a portion is missing. Of roughly 90,000 clones in the sample, around 90% are singletons; the top ten hold roughly 0.3%. With 1 base removed from V and 4 bases from J, the gap between germline ends came to 7 bases. Per germline, CDR1 SGHAT and CDR2 FQNNGV. CDR3 length equals 13 residues. This clone was seen a handful of times. Its target is unknown. This clonotype was obtained from a human donor who was the organ donor for an intestinal transplant. This chain uses TRBV11-2 with TRBJ1-1; perhaps TRBD1 as D (5 bases). Sequences were derived from unstimulated CD4+ T cells sorted from spleen or lymph node cells, sampled before transplant. In nucleotides, the CDR3 is TGTGCCAGCAGCTTAGCAGGGATCACTGAAGCTTTCTTT. It yields the protein CASSLAGITEAFF.